Detailed here is one TCR beta chain. J gave up 13 bases and V 2 bases, and 7 bases lay outside the gene matches. CDR1 and CDR2 (germline): KGHSH, LQKENI. This CDR3 spans 13 amino acids. The sample is drawn from a study of blood T cell repertoires in COVID-19. Authors' data handling: Cell counts per sample came from amplifying reference gene primers. Clones were read by immunoSEQ multiplex PCR, and TCRdb kept only the in-frame ones, dropping some. Clone size and the V and J calls come from that table; the DNA yielded D and trimming. The sample includes 52,000 or so clones, roughly 90% seen only once; the top ten take 3.9%.

This TCR was recovered from a man aged 50 to 60 with acute or convalescent COVID-19. The V call is TRBV18, the J call TRBJ1-2, with 10 bases identical to TRBD1. What was sequenced was peripheral blood. The CDR3 here is CASSPKGQGRCTF. The CDR3 DNA sequence: TGTGCCAGCTCACCAAAGGGACAGGGGCGGTGCACCTTC.